This note documents a single T cell receptor beta chain sequence. Unmatched junction bases numbered 6, after V lost 0 bases and J lost 7 bases. The CDR3 spans 15 residues. Germline CDR1 is SGHDT and CDR2 is YYEEEE. Two lung cancer pathologists independently confirmed each histologic diagnosis. Clones were read by immunoSEQ multiplex PCR, and TCRdb kept only the in-frame ones, dropping some. The table includes over 3,500 clones, about nine tenths detected once. The sample originates from a study of immune evolution from preneoplasia to lung adenocarcinoma. What was sequenced was FFPE invasive lung adenocarcinoma tissue. The sequence was collected from a person aged 50 to 59 with lung adenocarcinoma. V gene TRBV5-6 combines with J gene TRBJ2-2; 7 positions agree with TRBD1. In DNA form, the CDR3 reads TGTGCCAGCAGCTTGGGAGACAGGGATGGCGGGGAGCTGTTTTTT. It encodes CASSLGDRDGGELFF. Complete variable domain (other parts from reference TRBV5-6 and TRBJ2-2): DAGVTQSPTHLIKTRGQQVTLRCSPKSGHDTVSWYQQALGQGPQFIFQYYEEEERQRGNFPDRFSGHQFPNYSSELNVNALLLGDSALYLCASSLGDRDGGELFFGEGSRLTVL.